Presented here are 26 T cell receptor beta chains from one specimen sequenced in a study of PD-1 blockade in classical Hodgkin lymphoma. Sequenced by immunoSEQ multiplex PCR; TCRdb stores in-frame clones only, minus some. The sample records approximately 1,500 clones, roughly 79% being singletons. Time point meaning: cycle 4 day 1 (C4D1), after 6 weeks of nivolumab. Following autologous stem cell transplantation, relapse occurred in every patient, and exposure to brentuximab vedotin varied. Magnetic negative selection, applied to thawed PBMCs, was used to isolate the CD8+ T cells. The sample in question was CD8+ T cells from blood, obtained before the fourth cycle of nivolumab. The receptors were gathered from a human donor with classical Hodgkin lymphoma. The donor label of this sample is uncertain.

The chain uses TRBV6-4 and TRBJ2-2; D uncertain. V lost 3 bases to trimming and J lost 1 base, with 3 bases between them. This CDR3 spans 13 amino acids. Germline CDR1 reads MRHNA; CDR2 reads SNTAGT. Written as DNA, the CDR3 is TGTGCCAGCAGTGAAGGGAACACCGGGGAGCTGTTTTTT. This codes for CASSEGNTGELFF.

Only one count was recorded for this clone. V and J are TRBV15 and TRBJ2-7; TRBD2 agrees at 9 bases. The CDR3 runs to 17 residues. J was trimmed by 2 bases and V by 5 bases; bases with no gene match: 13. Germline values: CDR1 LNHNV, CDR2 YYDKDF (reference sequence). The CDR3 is CATSEGSSGNHPYEQYF. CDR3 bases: TGTGCCACCAGCGAGGGGTCTAGCGGGAACCACCCCTACGAGCAGTACTTC.

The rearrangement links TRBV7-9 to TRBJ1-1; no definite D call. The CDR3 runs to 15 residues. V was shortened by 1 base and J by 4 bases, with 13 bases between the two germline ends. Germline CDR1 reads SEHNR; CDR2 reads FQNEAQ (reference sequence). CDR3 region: CASSLVGPGVTEAFF. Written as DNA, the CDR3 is TGTGCCAGCAGCTTAGTAGGTCCGGGAGTCACTGAAGCTTTCTTT.

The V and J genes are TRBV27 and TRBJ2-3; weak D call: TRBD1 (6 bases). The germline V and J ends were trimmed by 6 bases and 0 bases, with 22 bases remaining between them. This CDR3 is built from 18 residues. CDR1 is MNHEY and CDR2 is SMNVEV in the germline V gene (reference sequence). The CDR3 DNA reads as TGTGCCAGCAGCCTATCTCTCGGGACATACGAAAGCACAGATACGCAGTATTTT. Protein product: CASSLSLGTYESTDTQYF.

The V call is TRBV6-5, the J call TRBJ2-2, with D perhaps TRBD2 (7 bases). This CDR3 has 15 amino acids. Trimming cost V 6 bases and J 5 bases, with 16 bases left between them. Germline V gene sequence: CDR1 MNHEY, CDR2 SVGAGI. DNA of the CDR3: TGTGCCAGCAGATTTAGGGGGGGCGCGACCGGGGAGCTGTTTTTT. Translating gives CASRFRGGATGELFF.

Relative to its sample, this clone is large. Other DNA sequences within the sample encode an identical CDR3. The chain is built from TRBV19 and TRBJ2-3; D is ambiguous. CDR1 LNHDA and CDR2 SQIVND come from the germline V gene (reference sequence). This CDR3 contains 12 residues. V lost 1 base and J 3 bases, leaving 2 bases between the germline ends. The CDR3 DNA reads TGTGCCAGTAGTATAGGGACAGATACGCAGTATTTT. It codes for CASSIGTDTQYF.

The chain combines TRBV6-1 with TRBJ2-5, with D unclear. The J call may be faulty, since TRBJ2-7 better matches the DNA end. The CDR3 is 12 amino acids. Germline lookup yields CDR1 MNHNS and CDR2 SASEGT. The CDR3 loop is CASSEASYEQYF. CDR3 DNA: TGTGCCAGCAGTGAAGCTAGCTACGAGCAGTACTTC.

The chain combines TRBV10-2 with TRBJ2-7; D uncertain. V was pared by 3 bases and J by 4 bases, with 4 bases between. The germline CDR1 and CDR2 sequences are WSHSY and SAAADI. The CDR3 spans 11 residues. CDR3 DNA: TGCGCCAGCAGTGATTTTTACGAGCAGTACTTC. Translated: CASSDFYEQYF.

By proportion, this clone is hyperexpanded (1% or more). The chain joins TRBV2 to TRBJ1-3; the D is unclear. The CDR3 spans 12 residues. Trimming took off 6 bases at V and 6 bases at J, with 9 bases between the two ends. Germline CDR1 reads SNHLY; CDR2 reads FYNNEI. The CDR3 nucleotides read TGTGCCAGCAGGCCCCTTGAAAACACCATATATTTT. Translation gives CASRPLENTIYF.

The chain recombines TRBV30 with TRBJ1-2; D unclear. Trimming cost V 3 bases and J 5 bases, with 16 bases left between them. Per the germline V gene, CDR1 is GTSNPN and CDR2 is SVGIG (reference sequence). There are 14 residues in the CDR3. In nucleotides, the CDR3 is TGTGCCTGGAGAGATATCGTTGGGTGGTATGGCTACACCTTC. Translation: CAWRDIVGWYGYTF.

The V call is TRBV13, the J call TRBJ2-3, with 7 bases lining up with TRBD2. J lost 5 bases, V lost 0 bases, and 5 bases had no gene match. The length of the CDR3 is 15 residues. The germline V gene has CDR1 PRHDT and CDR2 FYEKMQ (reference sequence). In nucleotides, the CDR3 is TGTGCCAGCAGCTTAGGCCTGGTAGCGGGAGATACGCAGTATTTT. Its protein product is CASSLGLVAGDTQYF.

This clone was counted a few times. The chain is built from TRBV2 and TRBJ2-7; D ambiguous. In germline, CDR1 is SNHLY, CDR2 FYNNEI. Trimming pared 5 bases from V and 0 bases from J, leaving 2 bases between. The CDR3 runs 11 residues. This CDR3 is CASSSSYEQYF. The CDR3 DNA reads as TGTGCCAGCAGTTCCTCCTACGAGCAGTACTTC. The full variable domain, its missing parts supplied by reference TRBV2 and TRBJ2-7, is EPEVTQTPSHQVTQMGQEVILRCVPISNHLYFYWYRQILGQKVEFLVSFYNNEISEKSEIFDDQFSVERPDGSNFTLKIRSTKLEDSAMYFCASSSSYEQYFGPGTRLTVT.

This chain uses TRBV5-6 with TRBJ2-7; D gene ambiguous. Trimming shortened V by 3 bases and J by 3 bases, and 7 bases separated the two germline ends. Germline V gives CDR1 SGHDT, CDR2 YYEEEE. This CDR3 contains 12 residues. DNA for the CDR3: TGTGCCAGCAGCTCGGACGGCTACGAGCAGTACTTC. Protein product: CASSSDGYEQYF.

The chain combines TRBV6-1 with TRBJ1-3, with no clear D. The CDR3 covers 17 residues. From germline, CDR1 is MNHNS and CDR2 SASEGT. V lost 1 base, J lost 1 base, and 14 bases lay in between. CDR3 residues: CASSEGPAEGSGNTIYF. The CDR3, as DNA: TGTGCCAGCAGTGAAGGACCGGCTGAAGGGTCTGGAAACACCATATATTTT.

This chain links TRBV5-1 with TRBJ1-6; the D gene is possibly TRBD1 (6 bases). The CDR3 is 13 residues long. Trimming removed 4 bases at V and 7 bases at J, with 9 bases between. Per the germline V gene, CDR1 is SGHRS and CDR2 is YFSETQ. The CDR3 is CASSIGTNSPLHF. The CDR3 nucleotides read TGCGCCAGCAGCATAGGGACAAATTCACCCCTCCACTTT.

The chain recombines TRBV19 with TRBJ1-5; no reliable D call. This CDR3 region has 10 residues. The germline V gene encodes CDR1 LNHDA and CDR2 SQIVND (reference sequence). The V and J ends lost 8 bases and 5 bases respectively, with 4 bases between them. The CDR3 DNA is TGTGCCAGTGGCCATCAGCCCCAGCATTTT. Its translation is CASGHQPQHF.

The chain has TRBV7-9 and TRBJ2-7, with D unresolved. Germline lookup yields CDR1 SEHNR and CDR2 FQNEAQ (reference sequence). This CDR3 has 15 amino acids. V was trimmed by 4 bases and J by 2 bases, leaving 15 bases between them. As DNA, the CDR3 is TGTGCCAGCAGCTCTACCCCGGACGGACCCTACGAGCAGTACTTC. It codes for CASSSTPDGPYEQYF.

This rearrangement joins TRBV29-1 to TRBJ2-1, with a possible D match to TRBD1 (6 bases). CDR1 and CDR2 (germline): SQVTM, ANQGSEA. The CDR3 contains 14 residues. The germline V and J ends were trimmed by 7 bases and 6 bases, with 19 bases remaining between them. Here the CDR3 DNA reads TGCAGCGCACTGACAGGTTCAGGTGTCAATGAGCAGTTCTTC. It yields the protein CSALTGSGVNEQFF.

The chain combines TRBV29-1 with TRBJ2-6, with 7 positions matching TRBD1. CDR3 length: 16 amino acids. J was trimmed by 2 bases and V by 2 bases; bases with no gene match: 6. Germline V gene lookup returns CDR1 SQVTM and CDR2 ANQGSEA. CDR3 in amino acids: CSVESDREAGANVLTF. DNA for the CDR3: TGCAGCGTTGAATCCGACAGGGAAGCTGGGGCCAACGTCCTGACTTTC.

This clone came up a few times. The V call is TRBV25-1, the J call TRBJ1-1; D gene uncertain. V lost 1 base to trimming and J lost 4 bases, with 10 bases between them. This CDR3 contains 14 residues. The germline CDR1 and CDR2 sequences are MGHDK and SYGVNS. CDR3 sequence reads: CASSESGRSTEAFF. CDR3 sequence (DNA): TGTGCCAGCAGTGAATCGGGTCGCAGCACTGAAGCTTTCTTT.

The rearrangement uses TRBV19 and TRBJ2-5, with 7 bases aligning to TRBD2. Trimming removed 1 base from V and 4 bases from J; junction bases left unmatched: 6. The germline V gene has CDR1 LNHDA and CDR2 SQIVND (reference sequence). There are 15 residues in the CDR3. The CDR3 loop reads CASSIGGRAGETQYF. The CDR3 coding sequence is TGTGCCAGTAGTATAGGAGGGAGGGCCGGAGAGACCCAGTACTTC.

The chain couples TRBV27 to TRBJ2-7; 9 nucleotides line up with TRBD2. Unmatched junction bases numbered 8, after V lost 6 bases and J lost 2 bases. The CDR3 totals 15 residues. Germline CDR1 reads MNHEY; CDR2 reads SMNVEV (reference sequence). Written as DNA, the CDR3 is TGTGCCAGCAGACTATTGCGGGAGGGCACCTACGAGCAGTACTTC. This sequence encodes CASRLLREGTYEQYF.

CDR3 DNA sequence: TGTGCCAGCAGCTTGCCGGGACAGGGGGCCAACACCATATATTTT. Protein: CASSLPGQGANTIYF. V gene TRBV7-6 combines with J gene TRBJ1-3; 12 nucleotides align to TRBD1. Germline CDR1 SGHVS, CDR2 FNYEAQ. CDR3 length: 15 residues. V gave up 3 bases and J gave up 7 bases; unmatched junction bases: 4.

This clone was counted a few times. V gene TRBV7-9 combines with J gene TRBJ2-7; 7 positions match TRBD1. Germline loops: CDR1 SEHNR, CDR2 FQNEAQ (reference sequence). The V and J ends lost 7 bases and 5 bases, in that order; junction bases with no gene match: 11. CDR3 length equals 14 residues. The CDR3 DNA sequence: TGTGCCAGCACCCTAGACAGGGAAGGGGACGAGCAGTACTTC. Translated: CASTLDREGDEQYF.

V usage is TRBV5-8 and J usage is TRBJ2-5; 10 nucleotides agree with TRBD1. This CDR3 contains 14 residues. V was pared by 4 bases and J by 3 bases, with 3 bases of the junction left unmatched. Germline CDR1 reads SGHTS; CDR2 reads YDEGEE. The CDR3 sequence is CASSTGTGEETQYF. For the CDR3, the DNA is TGTGCCAGCAGCACCGGGACAGGGGAAGAGACCCAGTACTTC.

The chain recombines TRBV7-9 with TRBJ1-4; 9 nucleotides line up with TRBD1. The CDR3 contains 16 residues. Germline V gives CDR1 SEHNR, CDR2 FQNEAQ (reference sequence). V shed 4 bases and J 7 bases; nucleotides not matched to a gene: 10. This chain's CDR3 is CASSSTGTGFGEKLFF. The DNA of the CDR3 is TGTGCCAGCAGCTCAACCGGGACAGGGTTCGGTGAAAAACTGTTTTTT.